Here is one T cell receptor beta chain with its context. Its antigen is not identified. Trimming removed 4 bases at V and 3 bases at J, with 8 bases between. Germline CDR1 and CDR2: SQVTM and ANQGSEA. The CDR3 is 12 amino acids. The entry originates in a study of cytomegalovirus exposure and HLA in healthy donors. Study details: Prior work identified some 120 million unique TCR beta sequences in 150 million to 200 million T cells.

The primer mix had 60 Vbeta and 13 Jbeta primers. The assay was immunoSEQ multiplex PCR, and TCRdb's table has in-frame clones only and misses some. The top ten clones hold more than 15% of a sample with tens of thousands of clones, roughly two thirds of them seen once. General observations from the study: The study designated 150 to 200 TCR beta chains cytomegalovirus-associated. As a later analysis showed, a missense DCLRE1C variant was linked to trimming of TCR beta V- and J-genes.

Sequencing was done on a sample of PBMCs. This sequence joins TRBV29-1 and TRBJ2-3; tentative D call: TRBD2 (6 bases). This clonotype originated in a woman aged 40 to 50 in good health and CMV-seropositive. CDR3 DNA: TGCAGCGTTGCCAGCGGGACAGATACGCAGTATTTT. It encodes CSVASGTDTQYF.